These 7 T cell receptor beta chains were sequenced from one sample in a study of tumor-infiltrating lymphocytes in primary liver carcinoma. Unsorted bulk tissue (roughly 17-33 mg) underwent RNA and DNA co-extraction. With a constant-region primer, TCR beta cDNA was made from approximately 510 ng of total RNA. The TCR beta library was amplified through three nested multiplex PCR rounds in a modified ARM-PCR procedure. Both of the initial two PCR rounds ran for approximately 11 cycles and employed TRBV1-TRBV30 forward primers alongside a C-beta reverse primer. One entry per CDR3 protein results from TCRdb running MiXCR on the multiplex PCR reads. The data contain 55,000 to 65,000 distinct CDR3 sequences, around 64% of them seen just once; the ten biggest clones take up 55% to 70%. The sample comprised liver tumor tissue from sampling region 2. The subset here: tumor region T2, inferior pole. The receptor set was obtained from a man aged 40-49 years with primary liver carcinoma and hepatitis B virus infection.

Comments on this clonotype: It may be a read error: a sequence one base away is much more abundant. The genes are TRBV24-1 and TRBJ2-6, with 10 nucleotides matching TRBD1. V lost 2 bases to trimming and J lost 3 bases; unmatched junction nucleotides: 6. The CDR3 spans 18 residues. The germline V gene has CDR1 KGHDR and CDR2 SFDVKD. DNA of the CDR3: TGTGCCACCAGTGATTGGATGACAGGGGGCTTTGGGGCCAACGTCCTGACTTTC. This encodes CATSDWMTGGFGANVLTF.

Turning to this clonotype: A single base separates this from a much larger clone, so it may be a read error. V and J are TRBV12-3 or TRBV12-4 and TRBJ2-3; 8 bases line up with TRBD2. There are 14 residues in the CDR3. V trimming: 7 bases; J trimming: 4 bases; junction bases outside the gene matches: 7. Here the CDR3 reads CASNPGTRPDTQYF. CDR3 DNA: TGTGCCAGCAATCCCGGGACTAGGCCAGATACGCAGTATTTT.

With regard to this clonotype: One base away lies a much larger clone, so this may be a sequencing read error. The chain recombines TRBV5-1 with TRBJ2-7; no firm D call. Germline lookup yields CDR1 SGHRS and CDR2 YFSETQ. Trimming took 3 bases from V and 1 from J, leaving 14 bases between them. The CDR3 extends over 15 amino acids. The CDR3 bases are TGCGCCAGCAGCTCATGGATAGGGCTGTCCTACGAGCAGTACTTC. Translating it yields CASSSWIGLSYEQYF.

Comments on this clonotype: Compared with germline, one end of the junction differs, possibly owing to a read error. The chain employs TRBV7-9 and TRBJ1-2; a possible D gene is TRBD1 (5 bases). Per germline, CDR1 SEHNR and CDR2 FQNEAQ (reference sequence). This CDR3 has 16 residues. CDR3 sequence: CASSPQGRLSQYGYIF. For the CDR3, the DNA is TGTGCCAGCAGCCCCCAGGGCAGACTGTCCCAGTATGGCTACATCTTC.

This clonotype was detected ten times or more. This chain connects TRBV7-3 to TRBJ2-1; 7 nucleotides agree with TRBD2. V was clipped by 4 bases and J by 5 bases; unmatched bases: 5. Looked up from germline, CDR1 is SGHTA and CDR2 is FQGTGA. CDR3 length: 14 amino acids. CDR3 residues: CASSSSLANNEQFF. For the CDR3, the DNA is TGTGCCAGCAGCTCATCACTAGCGAACAATGAGCAGTTCTTC.

This clonotype occurred a few times. Being one base from a much bigger clone, this may be a read error. The J gene is TRBJ2-7, the V gene TRBV6-2 or TRBV6-3; 8 nucleotides align to TRBD1. Per germline, CDR1 MNHEY and CDR2 SVGEGT. The CDR3 is made up of 17 amino acids. CDR3 residues: CVSSYGVGTGFTYEQYF. The CDR3 coding sequence is TGTGTCAGCAGTTACGGAGTCGGGACAGGATTTACCTACGAGCAGTACTTC.

A remark on this clonotype: The final CDR3 position lacks the conserved phenylalanine or tryptophan, pointing to a likely read error. The chain is built from TRBV9 and TRBJ2-7, with TRBD1 matching over 8 bases. The CDR3 extends over 13 amino acids. Germline lookup yields CDR1 SGDLS and CDR2 YYNGEE. V lost 0 bases, J lost 9 bases, and 5 bases stayed unmatched. The CDR3 loop reads CASSVEPGTGQYY. The CDR3 nucleotides are TGTGCCAGCAGCGTAGAGCCGGGGACAGGGCAGTACTAC.